This T cell receptor beta chain was identified in a study of spatial heterogeneity in lung cancer (dated by TCRdb to about 2019). At the level of the whole study: Beta-chain transcripts were consistently detected in greater numbers than alpha-chain transcripts, which likely reflected higher beta-chain transcript abundance. A strong correlation was found between TCR transcript counts in tumor regions and a T cell transcriptional module score from matched bulk RNA-seq. In the raw uncorrected reads, each unique combination of TCR and UMI appeared more than ten times on average. In non-small cell lung cancer, the study made a quantitative comparison of TCR alpha and beta repertoires among multiple tumor regions, matched nontumor lung and blood. TCR repertoire features were related to nonsynonymous mutation counts determined by whole-exome sequencing of tumor tissue. At surgery, both alpha and beta chains were TCR-sequenced in 200 to 250 tumor regions, fewer than 85 matched nontumor lung samples and a few dozen PBMC samples. Overall study results and their limits: Additional single-cell paired TCR alpha and beta sequencing was considered necessary to confirm, at a functional level, the hypothesis that regional TCRs recognize regional mutations. TCR-seq was estimated to cover only roughly 7% of tumor T cells for alpha chains and around 13% for beta chains. The tumor nonsynonymous mutation count correlated with the number of expanded alpha and beta TCRs within the tumor. Counts of ubiquitous and regional expanded TCRs were found to correlate with counts of ubiquitous and regional nonsynonymous mutations, respectively.

CDR1 and CDR2, looked up from the germline V gene, are SGHNT and YENEEA. The CDR3 spans 14 residues, from the cysteine through the phenylalanine. Only the CDR3 DNA is retained, 42 bases long and in frame from the first base. Clipping removes 9 bases from V and 6 bases from J, with 9 as the unmatched junction base count. The library was prepared using 5' RACE. Sequencing was performed on a NextSeq 500. In the TCR library protocol, a unique molecular identifier was attached to each TCR cDNA molecule so that PCR and sequencing errors could be corrected. Regarding the original processing steps: Decombinator tools were used for TCR identification, UMI-based error correction and CDR3 extraction. Expanded TCRs were defined as those above a frequency of 2 per 1,000, corresponding to the top 1% of the tumor frequency distribution. Expanded tumor TCRs were classed as regional if statistically deemed absent (corrected P<0.05) from at least one tumor region, otherwise ubiquitous. Each repertoire was subsampled 100 times to 5,000 TCRs, after which Renyi diversity was computed with the R vegan package. CDR3 similarity networks were constructed using string-kernel similarity of amino acid triplets, with links drawn between CDR3s whose pairwise similarity was above 0.82. TCRdb took the public reads, trimmed them with fastp at Q25, ran MiXCR for clone calling and kept in-frame beta chains. Each record represents a unique CDR3 protein, reported with the most common genes and DNA among its rows. TCRdb assigned the V and J calls; the authors' analysis was not used. Across this sample there are about 20,000 distinct CDR3 sequences, with about a sixth seen only once. The top ten constitute 25% to 35% of the sample.

The meaning of the sample's time point label: sample taken at primary tumor resection. Donors were about 70 patients with early-stage, untreated non-small cell lung cancer from the lung TRACERx cohort. Whole RNA extracted from tumor and nontumor lung tissue, or from cryopreserved PBMC samples, was used for TCR sequencing without cell sorting. Only patients for whom sufficient RNA was available from at least two tumor regions were selected for TCR sequencing. Before being selected, tumor and adjacent nontumor lung specimens were reviewed by a lung pathologist. Comment on this clonotype: Which antigen it targets is not known. Per-base qualities were not stored, and no clone one base away is much larger.

Recombination connected TRBV11-3 to TRBJ2-3; the central 10 bases match TRBD2. The TCR sequence derives from a female donor with early-stage non-small cell lung cancer. The sequenced sample was lung tumor tissue, obtained at surgery. This receptor has the CDR3 CASSDSGRQDTQYF. The DNA sequence is given as TGTGCCAGTAGCGATAGCGGGAGGCAGGATACGCAGTATTTT.